This TCR beta chain derives from a study of cytomegalovirus exposure and HLA in healthy donors (dated by TCRdb to about 2017). For the study in its entirety: In an earlier analysis of several hundred of the donors, about 260 Gb of sequence data and 90 million to 120 million unique TCR beta sequences from roughly 200 million T cells were reported. About 300 gigabases of sequencing data and approximately 93 million unique TCR sequences were included in an early release covering around 600 HLA-typed donors. Several DR-DQ haplotypes were treated as single units for association and clustering because of strong linkage in the cohort. The T cell repertoires of 666 subjects were profiled by immunosequencing and related to cytomegalovirus serostatus. In addition to the first cohort of approximately 670 subjects, a separate validation cohort of approximately 110 different subjects was used. Alongside the repertoire data, information on donor age, sex, ethnicity and CMV serostatus was compiled. HLA typing included class I and class II loci at four-digit resolution. In a later analysis, previously published TCR beta repertoires from more than 500 donors were re-analyzed and high-resolution HLA genotyping was added so that TCR occurrence patterns could be studied. A later genetic analysis took genome-wide SNP genotypes for about 55% of the 666 donors and used that subset as a discovery cohort. To predict cytomegalovirus infection status, the study combined high-throughput TCR immunosequencing, statistical association of individual TCRs with disease status, and machine learning. Of the roughly 400 genotyped donors, over 65% fell in the genetic ancestry cluster associated with self-reported Caucasian donors. The study aimed to test whether signatures of past pathogen exposure could be identified by cataloging public T cell receptors. Among about 400 genotyped donors of the cohort, an average of around 250,000 unique TCR beta nucleotide sequences was sequenced per donor, of which about 19% were non-productive. Every discovery cohort repertoire had been produced on one sequencing platform. To decide whether each TCR beta V gene segment behaved as functional or pseudogenic, an earlier analysis of some 570 of the donors relied on high-throughput TCR beta sequencing. The number of donors typed differed by locus, with about 629-630 for A, B, C, DRB1 and DQB1, around 500 for DQA1, 600 to 610 for DPA1, and under 490 for DPB1. The later analysis used no new phenotypic data to find candidate immune exposures, relying instead on TCR beta sequences and their occurrence across donors.

Study-level results and caveats: The classifier was reported to diagnose cytomegalovirus status with high specificity and sensitivity in both the original cohort and the validation cohort. A later analysis found that most CMV-associated TCR beta chains appeared HLA-restricted, with HLA associations seemingly driven largely by CMV exposure. V-gene and J-gene trimming of TCR beta chains was associated with a missense DCLRE1C variant in a later genetic analysis, and the association was replicated in an independent cohort. The 87-base-pair reads could not distinguish some IMGT-functional V segments, including TRBV6-2 and TRBV6-3, so those segments were excluded. Compared with the roughly 710-donor mean, donors in an Asian-associated ancestry cluster had fewer N-insertions in productive TCRs, according to a later genetic analysis. In vitro tests confirmed that a few of the cytomegalovirus-associated TCR beta chains recognize cytomegalovirus antigens. Immune exposure information for the cohort was limited to CMV serostatus. Strong co-occurrence of HLA alleles, especially DR and DQ, made assigning TCR associations to individual alleles difficult. In a later analysis, TCR association rates were found to vary across HLA loci, with the most associated TCRs seen for DRB1 alleles and the fewest for HLA-C alleles. A later analysis found that HLA-associated TCR beta chains were more clonally expanded and had lower generation probabilities than equally common non-associated chains. This cohort had only TCR beta chains sequenced, and the lack of alpha or paired-chain data limited which features could be detected. A further reported finding was that TCR beta sequences accurately predicted the HLA-A and HLA-B alleles for most subjects in the first cohort. In an earlier analysis of 587 of the donors, most TCR beta V segments appeared in productive rearrangements about 90% or about 30% of the time, broadly matching IMGT annotations. Linkage disequilibrium might explain the correlated functional status among segregating V segments, but an unknown experimental factor could not be ruled out. Sequencing depth was assumed to be roughly uniform across donors in the presence/absence analyses, though that assumption may not hold. The earlier analysis of about 600 of the donors excluded approximately 17 rarely observed V segments, including chromosome 9 orphons, because counts were too low. Because some donors lacked HLA typing at each locus, the association tests relied only on the typed subset. The authors suggested that the approach could potentially be extended to other disease states and immunological phenotypes. Specific HLA alleles were associated with more than 15,000 TCR beta sequences at a false discovery rate of 0.05 in a later analysis. A cluster of highly shared sequence variants was judged likely to represent a technical artifact of the sequencing pipeline. A total of some 180 TCR beta chains were listed by the study as associated with cytomegalovirus. Across donors, most TCR sequences were observed very rarely, whereas some public TCRs were present in many individuals. Several of the top co-occurrence clusters appeared to be linked to parvovirus B19, influenza, CMV and Epstein-Barr virus, according to a later analysis.

CDR3 length: 15 amino acids, cysteine to phenylalanine. CDR3 DNA only is kept here, 45 bases in frame from base 1. Trimming leaves V shorter by 5 bases and J shorter by 3 bases, with the junction holding 8 bases beyond the gene matches. The germline V gene (reference sequence) sets CDR1 to MNHNY and CDR2 to SVGAGI. In total, roughly 670 healthy bone marrow donors made up the cohort. At the time of sampling, all cohort members were nominally healthy, though unrecorded immune exposures were likely present. The donor was CMV seropositive and was included in the group of some 290 seropositive cohort members. A peripheral blood sample was provided by each donor, and peripheral blood mononuclear cells were used for TCR beta sequencing. The Qiagen DNeasy Blood Extraction Kit was used to extract genomic DNA from the blood cell samples. Regarding this clone: The antigen it binds to is not known. Nothing much larger sits one base from this clone, and base qualities are not available.

Libraries were made using the immunoSEQ multiplex PCR assay. For the multiplex PCR, a mixture combining 60 forward primers for TCR Vbeta segments and 13 reverse primers for TCR Jbeta segments was used. The CDR3 region of rearranged TCR beta genes was amplified from genomic DNA by a multiplex PCR assay. Amplified TCR beta libraries were sequenced as 87-base-pair reads on the Illumina HiSeq System. In the source study's methods: A later analysis counted about 82 million unique TCR beta chains across the 700 or so repertoires, and around 12 million of these chains were shared by at least two donors. To remove PCR and sequencing errors, raw reads were error-corrected and collapsed into unique sequences using a nearest-neighbor algorithm that merged closely related sequences. CDR3 sequences were aligned to IMGT reference sequences to assign V, D and J gene segments. For a sequence to be retained, a match of at least six nucleotides to both a V gene segment and a J gene segment was required. Rearrangements were classified as productive when the CDR3 lacked stop codons and remained in frame with V and J, and all other rearrangements were classified as non-productive. Following IMGT convention, CDR3 was defined as the stretch from the second conserved V-encoded cysteine up to the conserved J-encoded phenylalanine. Sequences without an unambiguous match to a single V gene segment were excluded from the earlier analysis of several hundred of the donors. In an earlier analysis of a few hundred of the donors, V segments were called functional above 56.7% productive rearrangements and were called segregating when the between-donor standard deviation exceeded 5%. To diagnose cytomegalovirus status from the catalog of TCR beta chain sequences, a statistical classification framework was built. In a later analysis, V and J genes were assigned by comparing TCR nucleotide sequences against IMGT/GENE-DB human TR gene sequences. The TCRdist pipeline was used in a later analysis to assign CDR3 sequences and most-parsimonious VDJ recombination scenarios. In a later analysis, every TCR beta chain was defined by the combination of its CDR3 amino acid sequence and its V-gene family, and reads without a unique V-gene family were dropped. To address suspected cross-contamination and a sequencing artifact, a later analysis removed 450 to 700 highly shared, low-generation-probability nucleotide sequences. In a later analysis, a clonal expansion index for each public chain was calculated from normalized within-repertoire ranks of inferred template counts. A later analysis computed generation probabilities with a VDJ recombination model fitted to out-of-frame rearrangements, and checked the results against IGoR. In a later analysis, hypergeometric tests were used to score TCR-TCR, TCR-HLA and TCR-CMV co-occurrence, with a repertoire-size bias correction applied to TCR pairs. In a later analysis, false discovery rates were estimated by permuting HLA or CMV assignments 20 times. In a later analysis, co-occurring TCRs were grouped with DBSCAN, and TCRdist sequence similarity was added when clustering was performed within HLA-allele-positive subsets. Repertoires with fewer than 30,000 or more than 120,000 public chains, plus five repertoires with anomalous nucleotide sharing, were excluded from co-occurrence clustering. Here the immuneACCESS table is served through TCRdb, limited to in-frame sequences with V and J called. Missing clones are a known gap in these copies; in checked studies unresolved V genes cover under half, and the rest lacks a known reason. V, J and clone size derive from that table, while D and trimming were established from the DNA sequence. This sample lists around 180,000 clones; around 80% were detected once. In total, the top ten clones hold more than 5.5% of the sample.

The chain couples TRBV6-6 to TRBJ1-1, with 8 central nucleotides matching TRBD1. Sequencing used PBMCs. This receptor was taken from a man aged 25-45 years in good health and CMV-seropositive. The CDR3 sequence is CASSIRTGRDTEAFF. The nucleotide sequence is TGTGCCAGCAGTATTCGGACAGGGCGGGACACTGAAGCTTTCTTT.